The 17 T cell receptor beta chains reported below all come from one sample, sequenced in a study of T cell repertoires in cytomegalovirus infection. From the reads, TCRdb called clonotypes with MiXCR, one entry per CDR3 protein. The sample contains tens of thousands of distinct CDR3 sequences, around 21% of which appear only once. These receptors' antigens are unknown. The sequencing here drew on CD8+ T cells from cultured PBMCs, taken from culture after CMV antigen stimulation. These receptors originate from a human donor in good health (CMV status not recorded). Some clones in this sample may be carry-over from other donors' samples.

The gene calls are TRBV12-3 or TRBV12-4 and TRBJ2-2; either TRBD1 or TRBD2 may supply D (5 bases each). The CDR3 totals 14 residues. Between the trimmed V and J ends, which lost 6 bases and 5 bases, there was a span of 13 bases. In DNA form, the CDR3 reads TGTGCCAGCAGGGCCGGGACCGAGACCGGGGAGCTGTTTTTT. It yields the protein CASRAGTETGELFF.

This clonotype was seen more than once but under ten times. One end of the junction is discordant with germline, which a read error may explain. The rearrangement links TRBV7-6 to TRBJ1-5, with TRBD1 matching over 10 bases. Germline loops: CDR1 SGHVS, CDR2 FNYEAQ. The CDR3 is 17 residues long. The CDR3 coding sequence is TGTGCCAGCAGCCTAGCCGGGGGACAGGGGAACAATCAGCCCCAGCATTTT. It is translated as CASSLAGGQGNNQPQHF.

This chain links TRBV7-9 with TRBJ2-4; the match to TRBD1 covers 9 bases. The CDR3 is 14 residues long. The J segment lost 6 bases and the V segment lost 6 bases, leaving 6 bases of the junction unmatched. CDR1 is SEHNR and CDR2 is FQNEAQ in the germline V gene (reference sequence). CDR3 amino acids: CASSATGGRNIQYF. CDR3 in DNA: TGTGCCAGCAGTGCTACAGGGGGCAGAAACATTCAGTACTTC.

CDR3 bases: TGTGCCAGCAGCTCGGACAGGGGAAGAAATCAGCCCCAGCATTTT. The encoded protein is CASSSDRGRNQPQHF. The V and J genes are TRBV5-5 and TRBJ1-5; 9 bases are shared with TRBD1. The V segment lost 3 bases and the J segment 4 bases; nucleotides outside the gene matches: 5. CDR1 SGHKS and CDR2 YYEKEE come from the germline V gene (reference sequence). The CDR3 loop spans 15 amino acids.

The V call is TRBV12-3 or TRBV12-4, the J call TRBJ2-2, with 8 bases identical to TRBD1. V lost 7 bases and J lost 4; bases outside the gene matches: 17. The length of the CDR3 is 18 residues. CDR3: CASNSMGKTGVATGELFF. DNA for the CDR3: TGTGCCAGCAACTCCATGGGAAAGACAGGGGTGGCCACCGGGGAGCTGTTTTTT.

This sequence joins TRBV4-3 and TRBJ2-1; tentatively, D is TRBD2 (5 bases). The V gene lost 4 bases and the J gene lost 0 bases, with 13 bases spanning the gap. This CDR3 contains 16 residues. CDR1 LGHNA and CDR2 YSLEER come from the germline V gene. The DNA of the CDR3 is TGCGCCAGCAGCCGTGACTACTACAGCTCCTACAATGAGCAGTTCTTC. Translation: CASSRDYYSSYNEQFF.

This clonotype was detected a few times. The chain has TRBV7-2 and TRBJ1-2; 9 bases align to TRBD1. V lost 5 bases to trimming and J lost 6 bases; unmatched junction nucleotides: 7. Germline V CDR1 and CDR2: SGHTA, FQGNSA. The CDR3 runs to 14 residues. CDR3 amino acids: CASSSLGTGHGYTF. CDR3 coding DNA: TGTGCCAGCAGCAGTCTCGGGACAGGGCATGGCTACACCTTC.

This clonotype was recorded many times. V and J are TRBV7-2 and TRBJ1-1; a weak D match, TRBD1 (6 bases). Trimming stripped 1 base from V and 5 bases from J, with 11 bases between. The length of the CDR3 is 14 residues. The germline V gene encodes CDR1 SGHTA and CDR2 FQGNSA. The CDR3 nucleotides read TGTGCCAGCAGCTTAGAGGGGGGAGGAACTGAAGCTTTCTTT. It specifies CASSLEGGGTEAFF.

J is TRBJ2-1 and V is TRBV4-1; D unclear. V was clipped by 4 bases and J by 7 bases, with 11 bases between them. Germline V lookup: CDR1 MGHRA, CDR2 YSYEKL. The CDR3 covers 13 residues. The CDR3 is CASSLGSLNEQFF. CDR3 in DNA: TGCGCCAGCAGCCTGGGCAGCCTGAATGAGCAGTTCTTC.

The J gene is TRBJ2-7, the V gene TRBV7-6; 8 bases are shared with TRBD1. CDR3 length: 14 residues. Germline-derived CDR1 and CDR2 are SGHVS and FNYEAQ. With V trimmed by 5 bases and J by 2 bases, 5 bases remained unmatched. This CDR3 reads CASSTGTGTYEQYF. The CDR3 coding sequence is TGTGCCAGCAGCACCGGGACAGGAACCTACGAGCAGTACTTC.

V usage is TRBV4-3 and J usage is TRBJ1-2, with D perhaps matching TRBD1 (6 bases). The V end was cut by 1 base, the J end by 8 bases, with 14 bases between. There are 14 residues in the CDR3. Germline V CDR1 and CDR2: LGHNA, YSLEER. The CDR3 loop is CASSQGRDNRGYTF. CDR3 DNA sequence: TGCGCCAGCAGCCAAGGCCGGGACAACAGGGGCTACACCTTC.

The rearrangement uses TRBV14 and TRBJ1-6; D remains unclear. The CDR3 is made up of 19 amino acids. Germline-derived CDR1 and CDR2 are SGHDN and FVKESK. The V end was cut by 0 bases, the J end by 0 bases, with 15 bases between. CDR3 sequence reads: CASSQDPQESSSYNSPLHF. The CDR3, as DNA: TGTGCCAGCAGCCAAGATCCCCAGGAGTCGAGCTCCTATAATTCACCCCTCCACTTT.

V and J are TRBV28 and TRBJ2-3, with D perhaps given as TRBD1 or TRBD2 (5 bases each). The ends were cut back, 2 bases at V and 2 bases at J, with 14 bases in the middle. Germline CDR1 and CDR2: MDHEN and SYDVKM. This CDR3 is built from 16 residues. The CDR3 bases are TGTGCCAGCAGTTTAACACCGGGACGGTACACAGATACGCAGTATTTT. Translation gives CASSLTPGRYTDTQYF.

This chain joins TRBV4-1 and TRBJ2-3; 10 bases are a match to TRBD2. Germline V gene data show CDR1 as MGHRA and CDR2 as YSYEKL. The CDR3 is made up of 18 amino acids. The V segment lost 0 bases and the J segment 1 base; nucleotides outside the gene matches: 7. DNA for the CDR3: TGCGCCAGCAGCCAAGATCTCCAACTAGCGGGGCGCACAGATACGCAGTATTTT. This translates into CASSQDLQLAGRTDTQYF.

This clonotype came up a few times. CDR3: CAISVDGVRAGELFF. CDR3 DNA sequence: TGTGCCATCAGTGTAGACGGCGTTCGTGCCGGGGAGCTGTTTTTT. This chain uses TRBV10-3 with TRBJ2-2, with D unresolved. V was shortened by 4 bases and J by 6 bases, with 15 bases between the two germline ends. Germline V gene sequence: CDR1 ENHRY, CDR2 SYGVKD. This CDR3 region has 15 residues.

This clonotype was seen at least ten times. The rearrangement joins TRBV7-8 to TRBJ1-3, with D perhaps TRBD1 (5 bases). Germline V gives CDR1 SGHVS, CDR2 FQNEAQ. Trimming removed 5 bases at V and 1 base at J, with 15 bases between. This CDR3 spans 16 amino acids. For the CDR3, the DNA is TGTGCCAGCAGCCCCCTCGAAGGGGCGTCTGGAAACACCATATATTTT. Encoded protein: CASSPLEGASGNTIYF.

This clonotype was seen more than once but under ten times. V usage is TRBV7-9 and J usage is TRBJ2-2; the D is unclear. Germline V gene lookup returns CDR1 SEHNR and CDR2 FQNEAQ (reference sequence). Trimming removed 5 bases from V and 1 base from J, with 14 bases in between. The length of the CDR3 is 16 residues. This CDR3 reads CASSPWYLGNTGELFF. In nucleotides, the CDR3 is TGTGCCAGCAGCCCCTGGTATCTGGGGAACACCGGGGAGCTGTTTTTT.